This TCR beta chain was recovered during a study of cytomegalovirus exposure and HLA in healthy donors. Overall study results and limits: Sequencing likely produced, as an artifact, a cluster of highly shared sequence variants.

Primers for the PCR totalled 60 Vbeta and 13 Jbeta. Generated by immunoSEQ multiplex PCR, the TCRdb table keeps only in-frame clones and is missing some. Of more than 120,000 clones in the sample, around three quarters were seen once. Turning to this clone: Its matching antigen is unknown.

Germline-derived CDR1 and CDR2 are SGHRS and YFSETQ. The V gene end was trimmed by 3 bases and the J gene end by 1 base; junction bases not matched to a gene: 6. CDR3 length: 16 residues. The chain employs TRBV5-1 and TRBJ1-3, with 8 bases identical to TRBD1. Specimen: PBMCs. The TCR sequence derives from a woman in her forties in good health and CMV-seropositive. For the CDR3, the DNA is TGCGCCAGCAGCTCAGGGGGCATTGGTTCTGGAAACACCATATATTTT. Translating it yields CASSSGGIGSGNTIYF.